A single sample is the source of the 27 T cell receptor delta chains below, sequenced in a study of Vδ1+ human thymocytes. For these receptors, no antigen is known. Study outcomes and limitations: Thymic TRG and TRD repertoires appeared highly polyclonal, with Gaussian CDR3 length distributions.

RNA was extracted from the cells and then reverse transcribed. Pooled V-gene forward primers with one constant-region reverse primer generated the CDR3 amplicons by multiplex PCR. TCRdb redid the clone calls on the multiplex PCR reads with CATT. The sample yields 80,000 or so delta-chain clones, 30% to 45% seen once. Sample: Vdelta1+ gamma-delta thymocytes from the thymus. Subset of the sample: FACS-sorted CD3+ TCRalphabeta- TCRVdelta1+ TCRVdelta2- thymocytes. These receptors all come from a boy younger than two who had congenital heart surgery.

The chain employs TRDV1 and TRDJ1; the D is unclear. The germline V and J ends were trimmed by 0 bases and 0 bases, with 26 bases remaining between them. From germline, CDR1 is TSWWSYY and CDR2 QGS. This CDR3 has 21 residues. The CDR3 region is CALGELYYAKLTNKYTDKLIF. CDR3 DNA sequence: TGTGCTCTTGGGGAACTTTACTACGCTAAACTTACCAACAAGTACACCGATAAACTCATCTTT.

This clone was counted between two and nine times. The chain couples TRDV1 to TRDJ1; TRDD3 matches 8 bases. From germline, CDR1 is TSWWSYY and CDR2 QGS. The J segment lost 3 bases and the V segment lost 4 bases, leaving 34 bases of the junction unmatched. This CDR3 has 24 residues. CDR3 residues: CALGAPCRNLRPYWGPSVADKLIF. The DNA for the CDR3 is TGTGCTCTTGGGGCCCCGTGTAGGAACCTACGACCGTACTGGGGGCCCTCTGTCGCCGATAAACTCATCTTT.

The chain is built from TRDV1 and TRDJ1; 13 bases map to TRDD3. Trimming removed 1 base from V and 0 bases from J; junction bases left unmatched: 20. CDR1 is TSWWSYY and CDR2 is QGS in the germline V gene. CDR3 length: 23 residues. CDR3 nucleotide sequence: TGTGCTCTTGGGGAACGGCATATCTGGTGGACTGGGGGATACGTTCCTTACACCGATAAACTCATCTTT. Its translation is CALGERHIWWTGGYVPYTDKLIF.

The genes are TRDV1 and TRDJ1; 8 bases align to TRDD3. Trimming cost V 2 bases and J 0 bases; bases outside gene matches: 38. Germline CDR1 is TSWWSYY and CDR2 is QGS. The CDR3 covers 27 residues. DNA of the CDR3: TGTGCTCTTGGGGAATTCTCCCCCAACCCGTCATTTATTACTGGGGGTCCCCTCCCCACGTACACCGATAAACTCATCTTT. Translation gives CALGEFSPNPSFITGGPLPTYTDKLIF.

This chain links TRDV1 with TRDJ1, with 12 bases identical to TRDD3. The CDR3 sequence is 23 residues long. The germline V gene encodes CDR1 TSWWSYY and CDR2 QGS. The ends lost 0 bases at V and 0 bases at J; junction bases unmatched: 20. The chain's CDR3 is CALGELEPHRGLGDTSYTDKLIF. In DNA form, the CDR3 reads TGTGCTCTTGGGGAACTAGAGCCCCACCGCGGGCTGGGGGATACGTCCTACACCGATAAACTCATCTTT.

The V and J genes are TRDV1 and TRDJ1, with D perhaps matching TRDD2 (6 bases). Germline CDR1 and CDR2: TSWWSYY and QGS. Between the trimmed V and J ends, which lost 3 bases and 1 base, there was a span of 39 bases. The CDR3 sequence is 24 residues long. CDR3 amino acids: CALGDLLPRPSHSTTGSSTDKLIF. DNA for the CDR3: TGTGCTCTTGGGGATCTCCTTCCCCGGCCTTCCCATTCTACTACGGGGTCTTCCACCGATAAACTCATCTTT.

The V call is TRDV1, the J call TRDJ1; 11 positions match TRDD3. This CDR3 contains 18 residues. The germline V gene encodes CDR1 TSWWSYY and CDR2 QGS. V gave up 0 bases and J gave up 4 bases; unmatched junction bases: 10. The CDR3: CALGELFRLLGDNDKLIF. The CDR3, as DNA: TGTGCTCTTGGGGAACTATTCCGGCTACTGGGGGATAACGATAAACTCATCTTT.

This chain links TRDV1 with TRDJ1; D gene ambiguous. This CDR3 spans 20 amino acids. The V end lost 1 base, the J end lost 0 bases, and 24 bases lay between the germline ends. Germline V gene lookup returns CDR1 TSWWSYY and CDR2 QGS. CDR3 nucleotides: TGTGCTCTTGGGGAACCGACTCCTCCCTTTAGAGGTCTTTACACCGATAAACTCATCTTT. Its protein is CALGEPTPPFRGLYTDKLIF.

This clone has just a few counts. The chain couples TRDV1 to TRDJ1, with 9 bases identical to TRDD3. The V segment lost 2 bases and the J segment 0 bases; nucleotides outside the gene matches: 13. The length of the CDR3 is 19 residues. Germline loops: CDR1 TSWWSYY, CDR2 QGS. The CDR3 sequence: CALGENPLGGYRDTDKLIF. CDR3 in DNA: TGTGCTCTTGGGGAAAATCCCCTAGGGGGATACCGGGACACCGATAAACTCATCTTT.

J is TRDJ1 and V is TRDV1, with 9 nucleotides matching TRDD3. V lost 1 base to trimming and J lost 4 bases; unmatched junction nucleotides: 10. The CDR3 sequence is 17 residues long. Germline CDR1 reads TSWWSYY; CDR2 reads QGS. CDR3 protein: CALGEPTSGGWSDKLIF. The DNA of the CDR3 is TGTGCTCTTGGGGAACCCACGTCTGGGGGATGGAGCGATAAACTCATCTTT.

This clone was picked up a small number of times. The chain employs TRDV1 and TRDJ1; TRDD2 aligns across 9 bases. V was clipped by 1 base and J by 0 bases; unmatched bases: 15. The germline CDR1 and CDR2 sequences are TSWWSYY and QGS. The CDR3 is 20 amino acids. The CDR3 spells CALGERLPTVGGGYTDKLIF. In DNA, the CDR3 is TGTGCTCTTGGGGAACGCCTTCCTACGGTTGGGGGAGGGTACACCGATAAACTCATCTTT.

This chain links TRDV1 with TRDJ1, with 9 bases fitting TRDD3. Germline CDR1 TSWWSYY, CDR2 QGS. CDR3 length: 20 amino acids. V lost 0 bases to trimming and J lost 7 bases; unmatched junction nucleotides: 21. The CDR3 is CALGELTGGLGGSNGGKLIF. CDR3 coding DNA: TGTGCTCTTGGGGAACTAACTGGGGGACTCGGGGGATCAAACGGGGGTAAACTCATCTTT.

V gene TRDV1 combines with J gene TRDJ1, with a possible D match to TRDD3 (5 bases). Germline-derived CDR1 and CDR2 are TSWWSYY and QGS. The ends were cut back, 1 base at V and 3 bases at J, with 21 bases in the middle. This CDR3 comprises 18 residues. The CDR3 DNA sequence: TGTGCTCTTGGGGAACGATGGGGACGGGGTATAGCCCCCGATAAACTCATCTTT. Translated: CALGERWGRGIAPDKLIF.

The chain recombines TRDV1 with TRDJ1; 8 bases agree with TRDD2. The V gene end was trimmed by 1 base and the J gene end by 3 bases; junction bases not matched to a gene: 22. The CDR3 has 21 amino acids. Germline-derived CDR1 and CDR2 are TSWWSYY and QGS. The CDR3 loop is CALGEPGLPKGRDISADKLIF. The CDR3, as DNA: TGTGCTCTTGGGGAACCCGGCCTTCCTAAAGGTAGGGATATCTCGGCCGATAAACTCATCTTT.

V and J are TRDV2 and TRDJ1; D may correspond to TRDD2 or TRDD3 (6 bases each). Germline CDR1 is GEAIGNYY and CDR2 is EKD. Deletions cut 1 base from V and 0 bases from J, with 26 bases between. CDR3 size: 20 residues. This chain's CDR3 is CACDTAFPVDTPSHTDKLIF. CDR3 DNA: TGTGCCTGTGACACGGCCTTCCCAGTCGATACGCCTTCCCACACCGATAAACTCATCTTT.

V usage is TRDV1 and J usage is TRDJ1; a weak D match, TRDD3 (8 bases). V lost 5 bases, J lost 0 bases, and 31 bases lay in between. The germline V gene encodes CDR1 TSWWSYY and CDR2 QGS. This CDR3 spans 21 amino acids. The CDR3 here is CALGIPGRPSLLGAHTDKLIF. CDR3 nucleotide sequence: TGTGCTCTTGGGATCCCCGGAAGGCCTTCCTTACTGGGGGCGCACACCGATAAACTCATCTTT.

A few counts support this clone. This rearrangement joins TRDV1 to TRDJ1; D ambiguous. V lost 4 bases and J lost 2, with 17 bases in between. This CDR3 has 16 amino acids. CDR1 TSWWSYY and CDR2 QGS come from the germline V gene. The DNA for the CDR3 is TGTGCTCTTGGGGGCCCCCTTGCGTTACCGACCGATAAACTCATCTTT. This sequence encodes CALGGPLALPTDKLIF.

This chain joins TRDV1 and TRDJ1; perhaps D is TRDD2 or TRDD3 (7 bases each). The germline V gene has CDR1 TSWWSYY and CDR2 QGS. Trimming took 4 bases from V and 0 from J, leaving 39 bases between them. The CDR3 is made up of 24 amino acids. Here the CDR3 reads CALGGGLPYIDGGSRPVYTDKLIF. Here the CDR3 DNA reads TGTGCTCTTGGGGGCGGCCTTCCTTACATCGACGGGGGATCCCGCCCTGTGTACACCGATAAACTCATCTTT.

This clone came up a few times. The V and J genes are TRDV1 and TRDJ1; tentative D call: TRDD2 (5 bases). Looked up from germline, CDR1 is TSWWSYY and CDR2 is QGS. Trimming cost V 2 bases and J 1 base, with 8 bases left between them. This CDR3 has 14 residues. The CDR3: CALGEASPTDKLIF. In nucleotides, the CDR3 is TGTGCTCTTGGGGAAGCTTCCCCCACCGATAAACTCATCTTT.

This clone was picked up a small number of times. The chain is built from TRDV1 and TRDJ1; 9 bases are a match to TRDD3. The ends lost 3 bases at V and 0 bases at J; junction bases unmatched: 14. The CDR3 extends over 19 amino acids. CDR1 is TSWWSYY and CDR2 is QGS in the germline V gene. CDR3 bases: TGTGCTCTTGGGGACCCCGTAGGTACTGGGGGACTCGACACCGATAAACTCATCTTT. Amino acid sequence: CALGDPVGTGGLDTDKLIF.

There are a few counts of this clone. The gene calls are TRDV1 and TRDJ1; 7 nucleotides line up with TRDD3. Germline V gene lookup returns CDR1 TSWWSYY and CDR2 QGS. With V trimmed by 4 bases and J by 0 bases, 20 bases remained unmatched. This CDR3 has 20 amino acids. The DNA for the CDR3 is TGTGCTCTTGGGGGCCCTTCGGGACCGTCTGGGGGTTACAACACCGATAAACTCATCTTT. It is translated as CALGGPSGPSGGYNTDKLIF.

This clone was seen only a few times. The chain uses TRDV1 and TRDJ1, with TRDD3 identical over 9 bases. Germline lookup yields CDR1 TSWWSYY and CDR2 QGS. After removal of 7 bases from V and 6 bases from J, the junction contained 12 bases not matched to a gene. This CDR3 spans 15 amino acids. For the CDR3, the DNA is TGTGCTCTTGTTTGGTCTGGGGGGATACCCCATAAACTCATCTTT. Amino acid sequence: CALVWSGGIPHKLIF.

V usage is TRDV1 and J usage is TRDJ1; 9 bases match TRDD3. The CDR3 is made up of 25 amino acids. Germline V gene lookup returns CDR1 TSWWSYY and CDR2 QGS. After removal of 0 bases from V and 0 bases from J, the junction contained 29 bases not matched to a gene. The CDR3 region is CALGELGARYRTGGPNPRHTDKLIF. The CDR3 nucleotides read TGTGCTCTTGGGGAACTAGGCGCCCGGTACAGGACTGGGGGACCCAACCCCCGGCACACCGATAAACTCATCTTT.

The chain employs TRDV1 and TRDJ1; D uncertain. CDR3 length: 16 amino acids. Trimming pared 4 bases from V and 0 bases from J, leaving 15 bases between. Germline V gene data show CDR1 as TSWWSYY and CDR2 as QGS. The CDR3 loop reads CALGGGRGRYTDKLIF. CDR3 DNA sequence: TGTGCTCTTGGGGGCGGAAGGGGCCGATACACCGATAAACTCATCTTT.

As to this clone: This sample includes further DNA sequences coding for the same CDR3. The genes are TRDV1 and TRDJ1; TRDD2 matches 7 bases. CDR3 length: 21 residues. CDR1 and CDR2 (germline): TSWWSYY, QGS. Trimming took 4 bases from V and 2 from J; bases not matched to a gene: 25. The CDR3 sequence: CALGGGASALPPIPPTDKLIF. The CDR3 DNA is TGTGCTCTTGGGGGGGGAGCCTCAGCCCTTCCTCCGATACCGCCAACCGATAAACTCATCTTT.

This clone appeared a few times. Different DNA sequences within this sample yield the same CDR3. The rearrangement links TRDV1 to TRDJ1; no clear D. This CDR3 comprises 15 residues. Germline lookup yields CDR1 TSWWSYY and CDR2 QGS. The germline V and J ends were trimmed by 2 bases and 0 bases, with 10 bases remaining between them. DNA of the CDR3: TGTGCTCTTGGGGAAAGAGGACTATACACCGATAAACTCATCTTT. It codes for CALGERGLYTDKLIF.

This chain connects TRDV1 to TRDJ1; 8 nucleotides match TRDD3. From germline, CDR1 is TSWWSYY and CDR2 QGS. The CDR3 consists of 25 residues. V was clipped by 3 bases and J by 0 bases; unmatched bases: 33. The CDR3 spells CALGDLPTPSLGTWGTQPYTDKLIF. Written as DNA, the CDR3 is TGTGCTCTTGGGGATCTTCCAACCCCCTCCCTCGGTACCTGGGGGACCCAGCCGTACACCGATAAACTCATCTTT.